Listed here are 26 T cell receptor beta chains from one sample, sequenced in a study of graft-versus-host responses after intestinal transplantation. No cognate antigen is known for these TCRs. Profiling relied on immunoSEQ multiplex PCR, and the TCRdb table lists in-frame clones only, not all of them. The repertoire holds over 90,000 clones, with roughly nine tenths as singletons. The sequences come from unstimulated CD8+ T cells sorted from spleen or lymph node cells, collected before intestinal transplant. These receptors all stem from a human donor who received an intestinal transplant.

V gene TRBV19 combines with J gene TRBJ2-6; D is unresolved. Trimming shortened V by 6 bases and J by 1 base, and 7 bases separated the two germline ends. The CDR3 covers 14 residues. The germline V gene encodes CDR1 LNHDA and CDR2 SQIVND (reference sequence). CDR3 region: CASSYGSGANVLTF. In DNA, the CDR3 is TGTGCCAGTAGCTACGGGTCTGGGGCCAACGTCCTGACTTTC.

V and J are TRBV5-4 and TRBJ2-7; TRBD1 matches at 9 bases. Germline V CDR1 and CDR2: SGHNT, YYREEE (reference sequence). J was trimmed by 5 bases and V by 5 bases; bases with no gene match: 14. The CDR3 sequence is 16 residues long. For the CDR3, the DNA is TGTGCCAGCAGTAGGACAGGGGCTGCCAACGGAGACGAGCAGTACTTC. Translation gives CASSRTGAANGDEQYF.

The CDR3 nucleotides are TGTGCCAGCAGCTTACCCCGGGACAGCCACTCGCTTTCCTACAATGAGCAGTTCTTC. It encodes CASSLPRDSHSLSYNEQFF. V and J are TRBV7-9 and TRBJ2-1; TRBD1 matches at 7 bases. The V gene end was trimmed by 2 bases and the J gene end by 1 base; junction bases not matched to a gene: 14. CDR3 size: 19 residues. Germline V gene data show CDR1 as SEHNR and CDR2 as FQNEAQ (reference sequence).

The CDR3 DNA reads as TGTGCCAGCAGCGTAGCGGGGGACGGCCTCTACAATGAGCAGTTCTTC. This codes for CASSVAGDGLYNEQFF. The chain carries TRBV9 and TRBJ2-1; a weak D match, TRBD2 (6 bases). V was cut by 0 bases and J by 3 bases, with 13 bases left in between. Germline values: CDR1 SGDLS, CDR2 YYNGEE. The CDR3 has 16 amino acids.

The rearrangement joins TRBV27 to TRBJ2-1; 8 bases are a match to TRBD2. The germline V gene has CDR1 MNHEY and CDR2 SMNVEV (reference sequence). V lost 5 bases, J lost 6 bases, and 6 bases stayed unmatched. CDR3 length equals 14 residues. Written as DNA, the CDR3 is TGTGCCAGCAGTGTCCAGCGGGGGACCAATGAGCAGTTCTTC. It encodes CASSVQRGTNEQFF.

The rearrangement links TRBV28 to TRBJ2-1; no clear D. Trimming pared 5 bases from V and 4 bases from J, leaving 9 bases between. The CDR3 extends over 13 amino acids. Germline V gives CDR1 MDHEN, CDR2 SYDVKM. CDR3 in DNA: TGTGCCAGCAGTCCCAGCGTGTACAATGAGCAGTTCTTC. This codes for CASSPSVYNEQFF.

V is TRBV6-1 and J is TRBJ2-7, with 9 positions matching TRBD1. The CDR3 has 15 amino acids. The ends lost 6 bases at V and 4 bases at J; junction bases unmatched: 10. Germline CDR1 reads MNHNS; CDR2 reads SASEGT. CDR3 coding DNA: TGTGCCAGCAGCGACCTAGGACAGGGGATGTACGAGCAGTACTTC. Translating gives CASSDLGQGMYEQYF.

The chain links TRBV19 to TRBJ1-1; 7 nucleotides agree with TRBD1. The CDR3 is 16 residues long. Per germline, CDR1 LNHDA and CDR2 SQIVND (reference sequence). The trim removed 0 bases at V and 5 bases at J, leaving 9 bases unmatched. The CDR3 DNA follows: TGTGCCAGTAGTATAGACCGACAGGGCGGAGGTACTGAAGCTTTCTTT. This gives the protein CASSIDRQGGGTEAFF.

V gene TRBV19 combines with J gene TRBJ2-3; 7 bases are a match to TRBD2. Germline V gene data show CDR1 as LNHDA and CDR2 as SQIVND (reference sequence). The CDR3 spans 14 residues. The V and J ends lost 1 base and 6 bases, in that order; junction bases with no gene match: 4. CDR3 sequence reads: CASSIGLAGDTQYF. The CDR3 coding sequence is TGTGCCAGTAGTATAGGACTAGCAGGGGATACGCAGTATTTT.

This chain uses TRBV11-2 with TRBJ2-4, with 12 bases fitting TRBD2. Germline loops: CDR1 SGHAT, CDR2 FQNNGV. The trim removed 6 bases at V and 7 bases at J, leaving 7 bases unmatched. The CDR3 contains 15 residues. CDR3 sequence (DNA): TGTGCCAGCAGTCCTAGCGGGGGGGGATCGAACATTCAGTACTTC. Protein product: CASSPSGGGSNIQYF.

This rearrangement joins TRBV5-1 to TRBJ1-1; D possibly corresponds to TRBD1 (5 bases). CDR3 length: 15 amino acids. Trimming removed 0 bases at V and 6 bases at J, with 15 bases between. CDR1 is SGHRS and CDR2 is YFSETQ in the germline V gene. The CDR3 sequence: CASSLGAGSEPEAFF. The CDR3 DNA is TGCGCCAGCAGCTTGGGGGCAGGGTCGGAACCTGAAGCTTTCTTT.

V usage is TRBV6-1 and J usage is TRBJ2-5; D possibly corresponds to TRBD1 (6 bases). The CDR3 has 12 residues. V shed 2 bases and J shed 6 bases, with 7 bases lying between them. CDR1 MNHNS and CDR2 SASEGT come from the germline V gene. CDR3 sequence: CASSETGKTQYF. CDR3 in DNA: TGTGCCAGCAGTGAAACAGGGAAGACCCAGTACTTC.

This chain uses TRBV27 with TRBJ1-2; a weak D match, TRBD1 (6 bases). This CDR3 comprises 13 residues. V shed 3 bases and J shed 4 bases, with 9 bases lying between them. The V gene's germline CDR1 is MNHEY and CDR2 SMNVEV (reference sequence). The CDR3 coding sequence is TGTGCCAGCAGTTTTGCAGGGGCCTATGGCTACACCTTC. Translated, it gives CASSFAGAYGYTF.

V and J are TRBV29-1 and TRBJ2-7; 8 bases agree with TRBD2. The CDR3 has 14 amino acids. Germline CDR1 is SQVTM and CDR2 is ANQGSEA. V shed 6 bases and J 2 bases; nucleotides not matched to a gene: 9. The CDR3 spells CSVELADDTYEQYF. In DNA form, the CDR3 reads TGCAGCGTCGAACTAGCGGATGATACCTACGAGCAGTACTTC.

The chain uses TRBV15 and TRBJ1-1; 10 positions agree with TRBD1. Germline-derived CDR1 and CDR2 are LNHNV and YYDKDF (reference sequence). V trimming: 5 bases; J trimming: 1 base; junction bases outside the gene matches: 4. The CDR3 sequence is 15 residues long. Here the CDR3 reads CATSDRDRGNTEAFF. CDR3 DNA sequence: TGTGCCACCAGCGACCGGGACAGGGGGAACACTGAAGCTTTCTTT.

This chain joins TRBV7-6 and TRBJ1-4; D gene unclear. The V end lost 5 bases, the J end lost 7 bases, and 14 bases lay between the germline ends. This CDR3 is built from 14 residues. CDR1 is SGHVS, CDR2 FNYEAQ, per germline. The CDR3 spells CASSDHGEGEKLFF. The CDR3 DNA reads TGTGCCAGCAGCGACCACGGGGAAGGTGAAAAACTGTTTTTT.

This clone showed up just once. The chain joins TRBV5-4 to TRBJ2-7; 9 nucleotides match TRBD2. Germline loops: CDR1 SGHNT, CDR2 YYREEE (reference sequence). J lost 3 bases, V lost 1 base, and 14 bases had no gene match. The CDR3 spans 18 residues. In DNA form, the CDR3 reads TGTGCCAGCAGCTTGAATTCCCCTGGCGGGGGGGCCATCTACGAGCAGTACTTC. Its translation is CASSLNSPGGGAIYEQYF.

The genes are TRBV6-1 and TRBJ2-6; unclear D gene. The CDR3 loop spans 14 amino acids. Germline values: CDR1 MNHNS, CDR2 SASEGT. Trimming cost V 2 bases and J 2 bases, with 4 bases left between them. CDR3 region: CASSESAGANVLTF. The CDR3 coding sequence is TGTGCCAGCAGTGAATCTGCTGGGGCCAACGTCCTGACTTTC.

V gene TRBV7-9 combines with J gene TRBJ2-3, with 9 bases aligning to TRBD1. V lost 5 bases, J lost 1 base, and 7 bases stayed unmatched. Germline loops: CDR1 SEHNR, CDR2 FQNEAQ (reference sequence). The CDR3 is 16 amino acids. Written as DNA, the CDR3 is TGTGCCAGCAGCCGGCGCGACAGGGGGGGCACAGATACGCAGTATTTT. Amino acids: CASSRRDRGGTDTQYF.

The rearrangement uses TRBV7-6 and TRBJ2-3; 8 bases match TRBD1. The CDR3 sequence is 15 residues long. After removal of 3 bases from V and 0 bases from J, the junction contained 2 bases not matched to a gene. CDR1 and CDR2 from the germline V gene are SGHVS and FNYEAQ. The chain's CDR3 is CASSFDRGSTDTQYF. The CDR3 DNA follows: TGTGCCAGCAGCTTCGACAGGGGTAGCACAGATACGCAGTATTTT.

This clone was observed a few times. The chain links TRBV5-6 to TRBJ1-1, with a possible D match to TRBD1 (5 bases). Germline CDR1 reads SGHDT; CDR2 reads YYEEEE. The CDR3 extends over 12 amino acids. The germline V and J ends were trimmed by 1 base and 6 bases, with 7 bases remaining between them. The CDR3 here is CASSLTGSEAFF. The DNA of the CDR3 is TGTGCCAGCAGCTTGACAGGTTCTGAAGCTTTCTTT.

This chain joins TRBV28 and TRBJ1-1; D ambiguous. The length of the CDR3 is 10 residues. Looked up from germline, CDR1 is MDHEN and CDR2 is SYDVKM. V gave up 4 bases and J gave up 6 bases, with 3 bases separating them. The CDR3 DNA is TGTGCCAGCAGTTCCTCTGAAGCTTTCTTT. Its protein product is CASSSSEAFF.

The J gene is TRBJ2-1, the V gene TRBV7-9; 8 bases are a match to TRBD1. The CDR3 runs 15 residues. The germline V gene has CDR1 SEHNR and CDR2 FQNEAQ (reference sequence). V lost 5 bases to trimming and J lost 4 bases; unmatched junction nucleotides: 7. As DNA, the CDR3 is TGTGCCAGCAGCCGCCCCACAGGGGGGTACAATGAGCAGTTCTTC. Residues: CASSRPTGGYNEQFF.

This clone was counted a few times. The V and J genes are TRBV5-6 and TRBJ2-7, with 7 positions matching TRBD1. The V and J ends lost 0 bases and 3 bases, in that order; junction bases with no gene match: 3. Germline V lookup: CDR1 SGHDT, CDR2 YYEEEE. This CDR3 has 14 amino acids. CDR3 sequence: CASSLDRGDYEQYF. The CDR3 DNA reads as TGTGCCAGCAGCTTGGACAGGGGCGACTACGAGCAGTACTTC.

The genes are TRBV6-1 and TRBJ1-3, with no clear D. The CDR3 is 14 residues long. Deletions cut 5 bases from V and 4 bases from J, with 12 bases between. The germline V gene encodes CDR1 MNHNS and CDR2 SASEGT. CDR3 protein: CASSQRDQGNTIYF. The CDR3 bases are TGTGCCAGCAGTCAGCGGGATCAAGGAAACACCATATATTTT.

The chain employs TRBV19 and TRBJ2-7; possible D gene TRBD1, 7 bases. The ends were cut back, 1 base at V and 1 base at J, with 20 bases in the middle. Looked up from germline, CDR1 is LNHDA and CDR2 is SQIVND (reference sequence). The CDR3 has 18 amino acids. In nucleotides, the CDR3 is TGTGCCAGTAGTATAGCTGGATCCGGGGGACAGCGATCCTACGAGCAGTACTTC. Translation gives CASSIAGSGGQRSYEQYF. Drawing the rest from reference TRBV19 and TRBJ2-7, the complete variable domain is DGGITQSPKYLFRKEGQNVTLSCEQNLNHDAMYWYRQDPGQGLRLIYYSQIVNDFQKGDIAEGYSVSREKKESFPLTVTSAQKNPTAFYLCASSIAGSGGQRSYEQYFGPGTRLTVT.